This is a list of T cell receptor beta chains from one sample in a study of early T cells in non-severe SARS-CoV-2 infection. TCRdb redid the calling of the 5' RACE reads with MiXCR, one entry per CDR3 protein. There are around 20,000 distinct CDR3 sequences in the sample; under 4.5% occur only once, and over 1.1% lies in the top ten. Material for sequencing was whole blood. The receptors shown here come from an adult who was a healthcare worker with PCR-confirmed SARS-CoV-2 infection or an uninfected control (not recorded which). The CDR3 runs from the conserved cysteine through the conserved F or W. D genes are given only for firm matches. Clone size is given for some rows only: seen once, a few or many times, or a class if the clone is expanded.

j_gene	v_gene	d_gene	abundance	CDR3aa	CDR3nt
TRBJ2-7	TRBV30	-	few	CAWSPQASISSEQYF	TGTGCCTGGAGTCCACAGGCTTCAATATCGTCTGAGCAGTACTTC
TRBJ2-2	TRBV12-3/TRBV12-4	-	-	CASGPGWTGELFF	TGTGCCAGCGGACCAGGGTGGACCGGGGAGCTGTTTTTT
TRBJ2-7	TRBV6-2/TRBV6-3	-	-	CATGSTYEQYF	TGTGCCACCGGGAGTACCTACGAGCAGTACTTC
TRBJ1-5	TRBV27	TRBD1	many	CASSRQGSQPQHF	TGTGCCAGCAGCCGACAGGGGAGTCAGCCCCAGCATTTT
TRBJ1-1	TRBV11-2	-	many	CASSSGQGRRNTEAFF	TGTGCCAGCAGCTCCGGGCAGGGTCGGCGGAACACTGAAGCTTTCTTT
TRBJ2-1	TRBV27	TRBD2	many	CASSLRLAGANEQFF	TGTGCCAGCAGTTTACGACTAGCGGGGGCCAATGAGCAGTTCTTC
TRBJ1-2	TRBV29-1	-	many	CSVRRALYGYTF	TGCAGCGTGCGCAGGGCGCTCTATGGCTACACCTTC
TRBJ2-5	TRBV18	-	many	CASSQNNQETQYF	TGTGCCAGCTCACAGAACAATCAAGAGACCCAGTACTTC
TRBJ1-1	TRBV29-1	TRBD1	many	CSVGQGGGPNTEAFF	TGCAGCGTCGGACAGGGAGGGGGCCCGAACACTGAAGCTTTCTTT
TRBJ1-1	TRBV29-1	-	many	CSVDQGRPEAFF	TGCAGCGTTGACCAGGGCCGACCTGAAGCTTTCTTT
TRBJ2-1	TRBV18	TRBD2	-	CASSLGLAGGPQFF	TGTGCCAGCTCACTCGGACTAGCGGGGGGCCCGCAGTTCTTC
TRBJ1-2	TRBV19	-	many	CASSIDRIYGYTF	TGTGCCAGTAGTATAGACCGGATCTATGGCTACACCTTC
TRBJ1-1	TRBV2	-	few	CASSEQDPRGTEAFF	TGTGCCAGCAGTGAACAGGACCCGCGCGGCACTGAAGCTTTCTTT
TRBJ2-1	TRBV20-1	TRBD2	many	CSASRGGTTNEQFF	TGCAGTGCTAGTCGGGGAGGGACGACAAATGAGCAGTTCTTC
TRBJ2-7	TRBV20-1	-	medium-sized	CSARVSQTFPHEQYF	TGCAGTGCTAGAGTGTCACAGACCTTCCCTCACGAGCAGTACTTC
TRBJ2-3	TRBV18	TRBD1	many	CASSLDRGLDTQYF	TGTGCCAGCTCGTTAGACAGGGGGCTGGATACGCAGTATTTT
TRBJ2-3	TRBV27	TRBD1	-	CASSSRTGNTDTQYF	TGTGCCAGCAGTTCACGGACAGGGAACACAGATACGCAGTATTTT
TRBJ2-1	TRBV2	-	-	CASSEARVGGRNEQFF	TGTGCCAGCAGTGAAGCGAGAGTCGGGGGCAGGAATGAGCAGTTCTTC
TRBJ2-2	TRBV20-1	TRBD2	many	CSAPTSGGSGELFF	TGCAGTGCACCTACTAGCGGGGGTTCCGGGGAGCTGTTTTTT
TRBJ2-3	TRBV3-1	-	-	CASSQTGNTQYF	TGTGCCAGCAGCCAGACGGGGAATACGCAGTATTTT
TRBJ2-2	TRBV7-6	TRBD2	many	CASSLLVLAGQTGELFF	TGTGCCAGCAGCTTATTAGTACTAGCGGGGCAAACCGGGGAGCTGTTTTTT
TRBJ2-7	TRBV9	-	few	CASSVEGGGYEQYF	TGTGCCAGCAGCGTAGAAGGAGGAGGGTACGAGCAGTACTTC
TRBJ1-3	TRBV6-5	-	many	CASRPLGAGNTIYF	TGTGCCAGCAGGCCCCTGGGGGCTGGAAACACCATATATTTT
TRBJ2-5	TRBV12-3/TRBV12-4	TRBD2	many	CASSFISGGPYQETQYF	TGTGCCAGCAGTTTTATTAGCGGGGGACCGTACCAAGAGACCCAGTACTTC
TRBJ1-5	TRBV6-6	-	medium-sized	CASKQGPQPQHF	TGTGCCAGTAAGCAGGGGCCTCAGCCCCAGCATTTT
TRBJ1-1	TRBV7-8	-	many	CASSSTLKSFPNTEAFF	TGTGCCAGCAGCTCTACTCTGAAAAGCTTTCCCAACACTGAAGCTTTCTTT
TRBJ1-2	TRBV25-1	TRBD1	many	CASTGTGFYGYTF	TGTGCCAGCACTGGGACAGGGTTCTATGGCTACACCTTC
TRBJ2-3	TRBV5-8	-	many	CASSLLGGDTQYF	TGTGCCAGCAGCTTACTGGGGGGAGATACGCAGTATTTT